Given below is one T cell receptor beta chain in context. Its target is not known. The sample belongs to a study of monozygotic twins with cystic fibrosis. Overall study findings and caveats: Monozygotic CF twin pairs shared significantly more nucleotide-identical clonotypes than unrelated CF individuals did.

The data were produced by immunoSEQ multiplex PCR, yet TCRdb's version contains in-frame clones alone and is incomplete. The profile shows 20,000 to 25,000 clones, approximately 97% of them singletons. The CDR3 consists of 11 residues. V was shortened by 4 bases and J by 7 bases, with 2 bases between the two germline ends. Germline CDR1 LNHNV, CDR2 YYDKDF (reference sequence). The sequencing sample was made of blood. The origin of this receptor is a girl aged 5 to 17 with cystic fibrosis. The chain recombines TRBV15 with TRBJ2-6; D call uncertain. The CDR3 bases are TGTGCCACCAGCATCGCCAACGTCCTGACTTTC. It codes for CATSIANVLTF.